This TCR beta chain is from a study of cytomegalovirus exposure and HLA in healthy donors (dated by TCRdb to 2017 to 2019). Concerning the study at large: An earlier analysis of roughly 570 of the donors reported 276 Gb of sequence data and 90 million to 120 million unique TCR beta sequences obtained from about 200 million T cells. An early release covering just under 650 HLA-typed donors comprised about 300 gigabases of sequencing data and approximately 85 million unique TCR sequences. The genetic ancestry cluster associated with self-reported Caucasian donors included 70% to 85% of the roughly 400 genotyped donors. The study aimed to test whether cataloging public T cell receptors could reveal signatures of past pathogen exposure. The study used immunosequencing to profile the T cell repertoires of approximately 630 subjects and linked those repertoires to cytomegalovirus serostatus. A separate validation cohort of 100 to 150 different subjects was used in addition to the approximately 700-subject first cohort. The study combined high-throughput TCR immunosequencing, statistical association of individual TCRs with disease status, and machine learning to predict cytomegalovirus infection status. A later analysis re-analyzed previously published TCR beta repertoires from 660 or so donors and added high-resolution HLA genotyping to study TCR occurrence patterns. The later analysis used no new phenotypic data to find candidate immune exposures, relying instead on TCR beta sequences and their occurrence across donors. To decide whether each TCR beta V gene segment behaved as functional or pseudogenic, an earlier analysis of approximately 600 of the donors relied on high-throughput TCR beta sequencing. Donor age, sex, ethnicity and CMV serostatus were collected together with the repertoire data. In a later genetic analysis, genome-wide SNP genotypes for about three fifths of the roughly 670 donors were used, and that subset was treated as a discovery cohort. All discovery cohort repertoires had been generated using a single sequencing platform. Both class I and class II loci were covered by HLA typing, at four-digit resolution. Typing coverage differed by locus: A, B, C, DRB1 and DQB1 were typed in about 620-640 donors, DQA1 in roughly 510, DPA1 in some 600, and DPB1 in approximately 450. Several DR-DQ haplotypes were handled as single units for association and clustering, since linkage in the cohort was strong. Across 300 to 400 genotyped donors of the cohort, an average of approximately 200,000 unique TCR beta nucleotide sequences per donor were sequenced, and 15% to 20% of those sequences were non-productive. Study-wide findings and limitations: Three of the identified cytomegalovirus-associated TCR beta chains were confirmed in vitro to be specific for cytomegalovirus antigens. The 87-base-pair reads could not distinguish some IMGT-functional V segments, including TRBV6-2 and TRBV6-3, so those segments were excluded. While some public TCRs were present in many individuals, most TCR sequences turned up only very rarely across donors. The cohort was sequenced for TCR beta chains only, and without alpha or paired-chain data the features that could be detected were limited. Compared with the 666-donor mean, donors in an Asian-associated ancestry cluster had fewer N-insertions in productive TCRs, according to a later genetic analysis. In a later analysis, TCR association rates were found to vary across HLA loci, with the most associated TCRs seen for DRB1 alleles and the fewest for HLA-C alleles. The only immune exposure information available for the cohort was CMV serostatus. A further reported finding was that TCR beta sequences accurately predicted the HLA-A and HLA-B alleles for most subjects in the first cohort. Correlated functional status among segregating V segments might reflect linkage disequilibrium, but an unknown experimental factor could not be ruled out. In a later analysis, HLA-associated TCR beta chains were found to be more clonally expanded and to have lower generation probabilities than equally common non-associated chains. Because counts were too low, more than 15 rarely observed V segments, including chromosome 9 orphons, were left out of the earlier analysis of 587 of the donors. Because HLA typing was missing for some donors at each locus, association tests included only the typed subset. According to the authors, the approach could potentially be generalized to other disease states and immunological phenotypes. The study listed 150 to 200 TCR beta chains as associated with cytomegalovirus. In a later analysis, around 15,000 TCR beta sequences were associated with specific HLA alleles at a false discovery rate of 0.05. A later analysis reported that several top co-occurrence clusters appeared linked to parvovirus B19, influenza, CMV and Epstein-Barr virus. The classifier was reported to diagnose cytomegalovirus status with high specificity and sensitivity in both the original cohort and the validation cohort. In a later analysis, most CMV-associated TCR beta chains were found to appear HLA-restricted, with HLA associations seemingly driven largely by CMV exposure. In an earlier analysis of under 600 of the donors, most TCR beta V segments were observed in productive rearrangements about 87% or about 30% of the time, broadly matching IMGT annotations. The sequencing pipeline was judged likely to have produced a cluster of highly shared sequence variants as a technical artifact. A later genetic analysis associated a missense DCLRE1C variant with V-gene and J-gene trimming of TCR beta chains, and an independent cohort replicated the association. When HLA alleles, especially DR and DQ, strongly co-occurred, attributing TCR associations to individual alleles was difficult. The presence/absence analyses assumed that sequencing depth was roughly uniform across donors, and that assumption may not be true.

A distance of 16 bases separates the germline ends of V and J, which lose 0 bases and 6 bases respectively. Including cysteine and phenylalanine, the CDR3 has 16 amino acids. The only DNA kept is the CDR3, 48 bases in frame from the first base. Taken from the germline V gene, the CDR1 and CDR2 loops are SGHRS and YFSETQ. On this clone itself: It has no known antigen specificity. The sample holds no much larger clone one base away, and base qualities are not on file.

The cohort was made up of about 610 healthy bone marrow donors. At the time of sampling, all cohort members were nominally healthy, though unrecorded immune exposures were likely present. The donor was CMV seropositive and belonged to the group of 270 or so seropositive cohort members. Every donor gave a peripheral blood sample, and the peripheral blood mononuclear cells from that sample were used for TCR beta sequencing. The Qiagen DNeasy Blood Extraction Kit was used to extract genomic DNA from the blood cell samples. The library was obtained by the immunoSEQ multiplex PCR assay. For the multiplex PCR, a mixture combining 60 forward primers for TCR Vbeta segments and 13 reverse primers for TCR Jbeta segments was used. A multiplex PCR assay on genomic DNA amplified the CDR3 region of rearranged TCR beta genes. Amplified TCR beta libraries were sequenced as 87-base-pair reads on the Illumina HiSeq System. From the authors' description of their analysis: In a later analysis, 77 million or so unique TCR beta chains were counted across the approximately 670 repertoires, and around 10 million of these chains were shared by at least two donors. Raw reads were error-corrected and collapsed into unique sequences with a nearest-neighbor algorithm that merged closely related sequences to remove PCR and sequencing errors. Alignment of CDR3 sequences to IMGT reference sequences was used to assign V, D and J gene segments. For a sequence to be retained, at least a six-nucleotide match to both a V gene segment and a J gene segment was required. Rearrangements were classified as productive when the CDR3 lacked stop codons and remained in frame with V and J, and all other rearrangements were classified as non-productive. CDR3 was defined by IMGT convention, running from the second conserved V-encoded cysteine to the conserved J-encoded phenylalanine. The earlier analysis of around 640 of the donors excluded sequences that lacked an unambiguous match to a single V gene segment. In an earlier analysis of 450 to 750 of the donors, a V segment was called functional when productive rearrangements were above 56.7%, and segregating when the standard deviation between donors exceeded 5%. A statistical classification framework was built for diagnosing cytomegalovirus status from the catalog of TCR beta chain sequences. In a later analysis, TCR nucleotide sequences were compared against IMGT/GENE-DB human TR gene sequences so that V and J genes could be assigned. The TCRdist pipeline was used in a later analysis to assign CDR3 sequences and most-parsimonious VDJ recombination scenarios. In a later analysis, every TCR beta chain was defined by the combination of its CDR3 amino acid sequence and its V-gene family, and reads without a unique V-gene family were dropped. A later analysis removed 550 to 700 highly shared, low-generation-probability nucleotide sequences to deal with suspected cross-contamination and a sequencing artifact. In a later analysis, a clonal expansion index for each public chain was calculated from normalized within-repertoire ranks of inferred template counts. In a later analysis, generation probabilities were computed using a VDJ recombination model fitted to out-of-frame rearrangements, and the results were checked against IGoR. In a later analysis, TCR-TCR, TCR-HLA and TCR-CMV co-occurrence was scored with hypergeometric tests, and a repertoire-size bias correction was applied to TCR pairs. To estimate false discovery rates, a later analysis permuted the HLA or CMV assignments 20 times. In a later analysis, co-occurring TCRs were grouped with DBSCAN, and TCRdist sequence similarity was added when clustering was performed within HLA-allele-positive subsets. Repertoires with fewer than 30,000 or more than 120,000 public chains, plus five repertoires with anomalous nucleotide sharing, were excluded from co-occurrence clustering. In its TCRdb copy, this immuneACCESS table keeps in-frame sequences only and misses some clones. Where compared with another copy, unresolved V genes explain less than half of these, and the others have no known cause. The V and J calls and clone size come from that table; D and trimming were worked out from the DNA. This sample lists roughly 110,000 clones; about 70% were detected once. The ten largest clones capture roughly 6% of the sample.

The material sequenced was PBMCs. This sequence originates from a woman aged 45-59 years in good health and CMV-seropositive. The chain is assembled from TRBV5-1 and TRBJ2-4; TRBD2 is a possible D gene, resting on 7 matching bases. CDR3 protein: CASSLAGGGSRNIQYF. The sequenced DNA is TGCGCCAGCAGCTTGGCGGGGGGCGGTAGTCGAAACATTCAGTACTTC.